Below are 19 T cell receptor beta chains sequenced from a single sample in a study of T cell responses to AZD1222 COVID-19 vaccine. Generated by immunoSEQ multiplex PCR, the TCRdb table keeps only in-frame clones and is missing some. The sample shows more than 120,000 clones, roughly 91% of them seen only once. Sequencing used peripheral blood, obtained on day 0 of AZD1222 vaccination. The receptor set was obtained from an adult in good health.

The rearrangement links TRBV19 to TRBJ1-3; D remains ambiguous. The CDR3 spans 17 residues. The V and J ends lost 4 bases and 0 bases respectively, with 16 bases between them. The germline V gene encodes CDR1 LNHDA and CDR2 SQIVND (reference sequence). CDR3 nucleotides: TGTGCCAGTAGTACACGGCCAGTTAGGCACTCTGGAAACACCATATATTTT. Its translation: CASSTRPVRHSGNTIYF.

The rearrangement uses TRBV7-2 and TRBJ2-5, with D uncertain. Germline CDR1 reads SGHTA; CDR2 reads FQGNSA. V lost 2 bases to trimming and J lost 3 bases, with 13 bases between them. The CDR3 totals 15 residues. This chain's CDR3 is CASSLSSLIEETQYF. The DNA for the CDR3 is TGTGCCAGCAGCTTATCTTCCCTCATCGAAGAGACCCAGTACTTC.

This clone was recorded a few times. The chain carries TRBV4-3 and TRBJ1-4; the D gene is possibly TRBD1 (6 bases). The CDR3 contains 13 residues. Trimming stripped 4 bases from V and 8 bases from J, with 11 bases between. Germline CDR1 reads LGHNA; CDR2 reads YSLEER. The CDR3 region is CASSRLTGEKLFF. CDR3 nucleotide sequence: TGCGCCAGCAGCCGCCTCACAGGGGAAAAACTGTTTTTT.

This rearrangement joins TRBV5-4 to TRBJ1-2, with 10 bases matching TRBD1. The CDR3 has 13 residues. With 4 bases clipped from V and 6 bases from J, the junction kept 3 bases outside the gene matches. CDR1 is SGHNT and CDR2 is YYREEE in the germline V gene (reference sequence). The CDR3 DNA reads as TGTGCCAGCAGCAAGGACAGGGGGGATGGCTACACCTTC. Protein sequence: CASSKDRGDGYTF.

The chain recombines TRBV19 with TRBJ2-3; 10 bases line up with TRBD2. V shed 8 bases and J 3 bases; nucleotides not matched to a gene: 5. Germline CDR1 is LNHDA and CDR2 is SQIVND (reference sequence). The CDR3 runs to 14 residues. CDR3 in amino acids: CASGASGSTDTQYF. The CDR3 DNA reads TGTGCCAGTGGTGCTAGCGGGAGTACAGATACGCAGTATTTT.

V usage is TRBV4-1 and J usage is TRBJ1-3; D is ambiguous. The CDR3 covers 16 residues. Germline CDR1 is MGHRA and CDR2 is YSYEKL. V lost 0 bases, J lost 2 bases, and 11 bases lay in between. CDR3 coding DNA: TGCGCCAGCAGCCAAGAGTGGGTTGGGCCTGGAAACACCATATATTTT. It yields the protein CASSQEWVGPGNTIYF.

The CDR3 DNA follows: TGTGCCAGCAGTGATCGGGCCAAAGGCTACACCTTC. Translating gives CASSDRAKGYTF. The rearrangement links TRBV25-1 to TRBJ1-2, with D hard to call. CDR1 is MGHDK and CDR2 is SYGVNS in the germline V gene. The CDR3 is made up of 12 amino acids. Trimming stripped 3 bases from V and 8 bases from J, with 10 bases between.

The chain couples TRBV4-1 to TRBJ2-7; the D gene could be TRBD1 or TRBD2 (5 bases each). The CDR3 consists of 18 residues. V lost 0 bases and J 3 bases, leaving 21 bases between the germline ends. Germline CDR1 MGHRA, CDR2 YSYEKL. CDR3: CASSQEGGHRLRGYEQYF. DNA of the CDR3: TGCGCCAGCAGCCAAGAAGGAGGACATCGACTAAGGGGCTACGAGCAGTACTTC.

V and J are TRBV6-2 or TRBV6-3 and TRBJ2-7; 10 bases line up with TRBD1. This CDR3 region has 14 residues. Germline V gene sequence: CDR1 MNHEY, CDR2 SVGEGT. The V gene end was trimmed by 5 bases and the J gene end by 2 bases; junction bases not matched to a gene: 3. The CDR3 sequence: CASSTDRGAYEQYF. The CDR3 DNA is TGTGCCAGCAGTACGGACAGGGGGGCCTACGAGCAGTACTTC.

The chain joins TRBV7-6 to TRBJ1-1, with a possible D match to TRBD1 (5 bases). The CDR3 is 17 residues long. V was pared by 0 bases and J by 7 bases, with 21 bases between. The germline CDR1 and CDR2 sequences are SGHVS and FNYEAQ. This chain's CDR3 is CASSLASGVRGYNEAFF. CDR3 bases: TGTGCCAGCAGCTTAGCCTCCGGTGTGAGGGGTTACAATGAAGCTTTCTTT.

This chain uses TRBV18 with TRBJ2-7; perhaps TRBD2 as D (5 bases). Germline V lookup: CDR1 KGHSH, CDR2 LQKENI. Trimming stripped 3 bases from V and 9 bases from J, with 18 bases between. There are 14 residues in the CDR3. As DNA, the CDR3 is TGTGCCAGCTCACCGGGTGCACCAGCGGTCGTGCAGTACTTC. It codes for CASSPGAPAVVQYF.

The rearrangement joins TRBV25-1 to TRBJ2-6, with no clear D. The CDR3 is 13 amino acids. V dropped 6 bases and J dropped 2 bases, with 5 bases sitting between them. Looked up from germline, CDR1 is MGHDK and CDR2 is SYGVNS. CDR3 sequence: CASRVAGANVLTF. CDR3 sequence (DNA): TGTGCCAGCAGGGTAGCTGGGGCCAACGTCCTGACTTTC.

CDR3 DNA sequence: TGTGCCAGCAGCCAAACCCCTGGGTCACCCCTCCACTTT. Its protein product is CASSQTPGSPLHF. The V and J genes are TRBV3-1 (or the pseudogene TRBV3-2) and TRBJ1-6; D not certain. CDR1 is LGHDT, CDR2 YNNKEL, per germline (reference sequence). The CDR3 has 13 residues. V lost 2 bases and J lost 10, with 9 bases in between.

The chain carries TRBV6-4 and TRBJ1-5; D is ambiguous. V was cut by 4 bases and J by 5 bases, with 18 bases left in between. From germline, CDR1 is MRHNA and CDR2 SNTAGT. The CDR3 is made up of 16 amino acids. The CDR3 DNA reads as TGTGCCAGCAGTGGAGAGGGCATTACGAATTATCAGCCCCAGCATTTT. Its translation: CASSGEGITNYQPQHF.

The genes are TRBV12-3 or TRBV12-4 and TRBJ2-7; D gene unclear. V was trimmed by 7 bases and J by 3 bases, leaving 13 bases between them. The CDR3 has 13 residues. CDR3 DNA: TGTGCCAGCAACTACGGGCCAAGCTACGAGCAGTACTTC. This encodes CASNYGPSYEQYF.

CDR3 nucleotides: TGTGCCAGCAGCCTGACTAGCGGGACTTCCACAGATACGCAGTATTTT. As protein: CASSLTSGTSTDTQYF. The rearrangement uses TRBV11-1 and TRBJ2-3; 11 bases are a match to TRBD2. CDR1 and CDR2 from the germline V gene are SGHAT and FQDESV (reference sequence). The CDR3 totals 16 residues. Trimming removed 5 bases from V and 2 bases from J; junction bases left unmatched: 6.

V usage is TRBV6-5 and J usage is TRBJ2-6; D ambiguous. CDR1 and CDR2 (germline): MNHEY, SVGAGI. CDR3 length equals 14 residues. V gave up 6 bases and J gave up 0 bases, with 6 bases separating them. CDR3 sequence (DNA): TGTGCCAGCAGCCGTAGCTCTGGGGCCAACGTCCTGACTTTC. Amino acids: CASSRSSGANVLTF.

The V and J genes are TRBV14 and TRBJ2-3; 9 nucleotides match TRBD2. V lost 3 bases to trimming and J lost 4 bases; unmatched junction nucleotides: 5. Looked up from germline, CDR1 is SGHDN and CDR2 is FVKESK. The CDR3 consists of 15 residues. The CDR3 loop is CASSQDASGADTQYF. CDR3 nucleotide sequence: TGTGCCAGCAGCCAGGACGCTAGCGGGGCAGATACGCAGTATTTT.

V and J are TRBV3-1 (or the pseudogene TRBV3-2) and TRBJ2-2, with TRBD1 matching 7 bases. The CDR3 loop spans 22 amino acids. Trimming cost V 1 base and J 0 bases; bases outside gene matches: 20. From germline, CDR1 is LGHDT and CDR2 YNNKEL (reference sequence). CDR3 nucleotides: TGTGCCAGCAGCCAAGGTGAAGTCGACATGACAAGGGGGCGGCCGAACACCGGGGAGCTGTTTTTT. Protein sequence: CASSQGEVDMTRGRPNTGELFF.